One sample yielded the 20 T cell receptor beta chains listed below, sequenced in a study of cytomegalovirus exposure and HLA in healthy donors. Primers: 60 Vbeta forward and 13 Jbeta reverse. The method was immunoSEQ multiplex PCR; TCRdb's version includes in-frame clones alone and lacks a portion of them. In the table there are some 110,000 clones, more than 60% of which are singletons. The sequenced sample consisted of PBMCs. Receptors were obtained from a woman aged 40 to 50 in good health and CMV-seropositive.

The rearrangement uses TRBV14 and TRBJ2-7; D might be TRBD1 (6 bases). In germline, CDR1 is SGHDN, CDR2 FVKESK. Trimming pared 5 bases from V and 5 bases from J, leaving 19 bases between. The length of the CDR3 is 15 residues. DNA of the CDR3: TGTGCCAGCAGCTCGGACAGCTGGGGCTACAACGAGCAGTACTTC. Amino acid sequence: CASSSDSWGYNEQYF.

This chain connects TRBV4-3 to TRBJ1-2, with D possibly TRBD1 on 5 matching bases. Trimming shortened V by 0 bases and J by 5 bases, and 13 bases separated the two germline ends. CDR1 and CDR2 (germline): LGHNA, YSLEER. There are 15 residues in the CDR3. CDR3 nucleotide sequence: TGCGCCAGCAGCCAAGATCGTCGGGGGGGGTATGGCTACACCTTC. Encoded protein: CASSQDRRGGYGYTF.

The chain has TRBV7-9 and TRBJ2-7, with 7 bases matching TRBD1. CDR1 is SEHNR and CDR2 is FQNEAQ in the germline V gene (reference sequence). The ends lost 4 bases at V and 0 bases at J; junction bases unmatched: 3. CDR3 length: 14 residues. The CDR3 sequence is CASSYGQDSYEQYF. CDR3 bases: TGTGCCAGCAGCTACGGACAGGACTCCTACGAGCAGTACTTC. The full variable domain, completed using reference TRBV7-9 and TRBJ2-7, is DTGVSQNPRHKITKRGQNVTFRCDPISEHNRLYWYRQTLGQGPEFLTYFQNEAQLEKSRLLSDRFSAERPKGSFSTLEIQRTEQGDSAMYLCASSYGQDSYEQYFGPGTRLTVT.

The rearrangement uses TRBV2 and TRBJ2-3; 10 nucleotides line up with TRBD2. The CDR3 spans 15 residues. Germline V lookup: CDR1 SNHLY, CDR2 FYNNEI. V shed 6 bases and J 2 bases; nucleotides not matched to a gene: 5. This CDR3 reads CASRGGLADTDTQYF. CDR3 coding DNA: TGTGCCAGCAGGGGAGGACTAGCGGACACAGATACGCAGTATTTT.

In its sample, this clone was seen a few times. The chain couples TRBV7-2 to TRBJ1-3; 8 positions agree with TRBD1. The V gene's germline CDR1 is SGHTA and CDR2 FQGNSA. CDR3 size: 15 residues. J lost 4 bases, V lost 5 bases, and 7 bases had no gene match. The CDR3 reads CASSPWTGQGNTIYF. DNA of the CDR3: TGTGCCAGCAGCCCATGGACAGGGCAGGGAAACACCATATATTTT.

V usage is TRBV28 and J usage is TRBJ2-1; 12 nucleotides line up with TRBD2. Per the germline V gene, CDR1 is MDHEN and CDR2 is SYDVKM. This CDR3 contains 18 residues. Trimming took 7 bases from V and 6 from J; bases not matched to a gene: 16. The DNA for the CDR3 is TGTGCCAGCACCACTCCCGGGCTAGCGGGAGGGCCTTTCAATGAGCAGTTCTTC. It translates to CASTTPGLAGGPFNEQFF.

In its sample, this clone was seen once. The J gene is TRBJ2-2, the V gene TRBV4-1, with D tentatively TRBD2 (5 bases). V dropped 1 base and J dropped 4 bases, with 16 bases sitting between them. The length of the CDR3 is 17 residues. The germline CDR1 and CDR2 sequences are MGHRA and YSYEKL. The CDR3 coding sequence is TGCGCCAGCAGCCAAGGTCGAGCGGCCCGGGGCACCGGGGAGCTGTTTTTT. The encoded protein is CASSQGRAARGTGELFF.

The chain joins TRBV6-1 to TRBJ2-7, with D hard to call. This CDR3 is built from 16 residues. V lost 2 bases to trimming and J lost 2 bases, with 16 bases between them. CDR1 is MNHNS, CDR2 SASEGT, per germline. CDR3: CASSEYTAILAYEQYF. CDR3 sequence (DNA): TGTGCCAGCAGTGAATACACAGCCATCTTGGCCTACGAGCAGTACTTC.

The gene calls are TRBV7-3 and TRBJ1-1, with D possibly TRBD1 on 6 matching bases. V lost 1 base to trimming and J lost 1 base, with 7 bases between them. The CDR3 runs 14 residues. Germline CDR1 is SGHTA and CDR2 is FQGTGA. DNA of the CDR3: TGTGCCAGCAGCTTAATAGGGGGGAACACTGAAGCTTTCTTT. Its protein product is CASSLIGGNTEAFF.

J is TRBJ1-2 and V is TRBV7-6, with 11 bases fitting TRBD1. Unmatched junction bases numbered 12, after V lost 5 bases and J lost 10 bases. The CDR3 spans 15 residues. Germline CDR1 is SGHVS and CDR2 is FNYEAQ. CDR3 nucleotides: TGTGCCAGCAGCACTCGGACAGGGGGCTCGGCTTTCTACACCTTC. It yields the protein CASSTRTGGSAFYTF.

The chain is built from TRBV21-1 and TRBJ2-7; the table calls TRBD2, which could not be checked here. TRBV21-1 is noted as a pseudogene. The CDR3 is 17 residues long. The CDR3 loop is CASSKEATGVRSYEQYF. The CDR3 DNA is TGTGCCAGCAGCAAAGAGGCGACGGGGGTTAGATCCTACGAGCAGTACTTC.

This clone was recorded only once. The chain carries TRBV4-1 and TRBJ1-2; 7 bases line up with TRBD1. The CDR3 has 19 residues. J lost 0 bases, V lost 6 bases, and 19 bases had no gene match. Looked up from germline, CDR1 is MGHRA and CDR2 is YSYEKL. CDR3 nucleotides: TGCGCCAGCAGTCCCAGAATTCCTGCGCCGGGACAGTCTAACTATGGCTACACCTTC. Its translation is CASSPRIPAPGQSNYGYTF.

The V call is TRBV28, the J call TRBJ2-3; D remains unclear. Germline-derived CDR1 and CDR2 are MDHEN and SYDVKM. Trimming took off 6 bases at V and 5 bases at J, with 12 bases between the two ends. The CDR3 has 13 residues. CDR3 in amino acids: CASSPTRIDTQYF. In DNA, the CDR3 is TGTGCCAGCAGCCCCACGCGTATAGATACGCAGTATTTT.

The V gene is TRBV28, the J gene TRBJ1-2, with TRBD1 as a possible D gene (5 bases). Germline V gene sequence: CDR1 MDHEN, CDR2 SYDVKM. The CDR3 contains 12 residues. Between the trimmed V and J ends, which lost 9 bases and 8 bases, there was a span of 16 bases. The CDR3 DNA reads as TGTGCCAGTACCTTAGGGGCTCGGGGCTACACCTTC. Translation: CASTLGARGYTF.

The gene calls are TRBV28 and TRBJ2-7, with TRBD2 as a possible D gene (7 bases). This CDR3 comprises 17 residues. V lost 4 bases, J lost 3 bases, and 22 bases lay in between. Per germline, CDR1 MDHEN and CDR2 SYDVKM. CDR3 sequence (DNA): TGTGCCAGCAGTTCCCTACTAAGAAGGGGGAGGGACTACGAGCAGTACTTC. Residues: CASSSLLRRGRDYEQYF.

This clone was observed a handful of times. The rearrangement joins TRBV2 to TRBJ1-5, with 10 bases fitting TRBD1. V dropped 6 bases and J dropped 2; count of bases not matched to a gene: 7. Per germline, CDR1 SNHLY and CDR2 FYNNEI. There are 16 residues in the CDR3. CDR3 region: CASRRGGQGGNQPQHF. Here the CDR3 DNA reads TGTGCCAGCAGGAGGGGTGGACAGGGGGGCAATCAGCCCCAGCATTTT.

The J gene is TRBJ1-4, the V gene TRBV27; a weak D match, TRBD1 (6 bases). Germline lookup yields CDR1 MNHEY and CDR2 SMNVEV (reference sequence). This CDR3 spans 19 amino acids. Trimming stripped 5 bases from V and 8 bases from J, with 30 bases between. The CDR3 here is CASSPHGTKGLGEGEKLFF. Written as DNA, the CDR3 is TGTGCCAGCAGTCCCCATGGGACAAAAGGCCTTGGAGAGGGGGAAAAACTGTTTTTT.

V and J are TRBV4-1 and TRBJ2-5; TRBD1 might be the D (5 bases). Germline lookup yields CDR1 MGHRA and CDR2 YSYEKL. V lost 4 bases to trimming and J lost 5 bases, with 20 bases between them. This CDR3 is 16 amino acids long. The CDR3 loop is CASSPGVDGAGETQYF. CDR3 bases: TGCGCCAGCAGCCCTGGTGTTGATGGGGCTGGGGAGACCCAGTACTTC.

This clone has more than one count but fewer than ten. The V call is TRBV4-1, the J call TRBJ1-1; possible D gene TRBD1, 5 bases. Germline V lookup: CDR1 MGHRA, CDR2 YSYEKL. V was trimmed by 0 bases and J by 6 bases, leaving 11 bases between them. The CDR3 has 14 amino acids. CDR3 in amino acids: CASSQERAGPEAFF. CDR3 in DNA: TGCGCCAGCAGCCAAGAGCGCGCGGGACCTGAAGCTTTCTTT.

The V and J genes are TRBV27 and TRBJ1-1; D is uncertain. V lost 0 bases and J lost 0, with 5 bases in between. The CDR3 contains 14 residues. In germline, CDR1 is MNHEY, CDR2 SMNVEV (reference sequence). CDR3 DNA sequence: TGTGCCAGCAGTTTATCCGGGATGAACACTGAAGCTTTCTTT. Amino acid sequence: CASSLSGMNTEAFF.